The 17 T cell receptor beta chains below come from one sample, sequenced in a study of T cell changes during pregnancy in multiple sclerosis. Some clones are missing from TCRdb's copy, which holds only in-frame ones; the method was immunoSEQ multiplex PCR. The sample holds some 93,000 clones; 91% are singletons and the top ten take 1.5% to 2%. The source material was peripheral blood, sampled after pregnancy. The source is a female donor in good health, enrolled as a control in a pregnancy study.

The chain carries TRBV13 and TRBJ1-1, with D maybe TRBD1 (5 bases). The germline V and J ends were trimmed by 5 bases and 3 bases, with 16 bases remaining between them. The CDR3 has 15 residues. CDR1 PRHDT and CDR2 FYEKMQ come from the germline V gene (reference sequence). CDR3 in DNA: TGTGCCAGCAGCCACACCACCCGGGGGGACACTGAAGCTTTCTTT. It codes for CASSHTTRGDTEAFF.

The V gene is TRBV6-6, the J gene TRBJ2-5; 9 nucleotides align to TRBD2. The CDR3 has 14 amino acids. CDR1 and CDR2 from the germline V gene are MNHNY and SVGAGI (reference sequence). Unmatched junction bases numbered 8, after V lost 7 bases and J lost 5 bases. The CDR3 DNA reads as TGTGCCAGCAAGGAACAGCGGGGGGAGGAGACCCAGTACTTC. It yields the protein CASKEQRGEETQYF.

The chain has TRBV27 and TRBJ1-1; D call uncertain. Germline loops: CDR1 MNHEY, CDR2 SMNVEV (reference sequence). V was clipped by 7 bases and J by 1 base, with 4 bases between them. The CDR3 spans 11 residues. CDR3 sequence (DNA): TGTGCCAGCAAACAGAACACTGAAGCTTTCTTT. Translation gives CASKQNTEAFF.

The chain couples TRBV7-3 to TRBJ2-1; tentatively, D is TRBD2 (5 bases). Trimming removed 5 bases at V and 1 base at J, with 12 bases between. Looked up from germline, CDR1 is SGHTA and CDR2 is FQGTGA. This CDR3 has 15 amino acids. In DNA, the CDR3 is TGTGCCAGCAGCACCGAGGGCGGATCCTACAATGAGCAGTTCTTC. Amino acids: CASSTEGGSYNEQFF.

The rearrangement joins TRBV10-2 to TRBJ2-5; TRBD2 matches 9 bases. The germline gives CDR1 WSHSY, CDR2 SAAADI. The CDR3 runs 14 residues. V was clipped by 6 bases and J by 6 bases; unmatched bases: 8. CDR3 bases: TGCGCCAGCAGATCCGGGACTAGCAGAAAGACCCAGTACTTC. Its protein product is CASRSGTSRKTQYF.

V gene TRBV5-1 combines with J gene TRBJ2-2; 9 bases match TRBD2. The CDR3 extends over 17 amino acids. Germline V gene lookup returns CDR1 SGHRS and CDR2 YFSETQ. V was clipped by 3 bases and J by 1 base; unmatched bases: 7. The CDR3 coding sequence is TGCGCCAGCAGCTCCACCACACTAGCGGGGAACACCGGGGAGCTGTTTTTT. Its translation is CASSSTTLAGNTGELFF.

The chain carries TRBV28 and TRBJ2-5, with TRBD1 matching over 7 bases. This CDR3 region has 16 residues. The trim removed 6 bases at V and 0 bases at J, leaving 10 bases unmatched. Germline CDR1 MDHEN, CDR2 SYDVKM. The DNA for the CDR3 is TGTGCCAGCAGGCTAAGACACAGGGGTTACCAAGAGACCCAGTACTTC. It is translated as CASRLRHRGYQETQYF.

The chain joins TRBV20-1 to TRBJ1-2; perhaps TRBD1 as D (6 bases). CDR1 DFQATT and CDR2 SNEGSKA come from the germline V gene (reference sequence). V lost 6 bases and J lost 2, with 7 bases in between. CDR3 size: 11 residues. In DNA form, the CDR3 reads TGCAGTGCAGACAGGAACTATGGCTACACCTTC. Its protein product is CSADRNYGYTF.

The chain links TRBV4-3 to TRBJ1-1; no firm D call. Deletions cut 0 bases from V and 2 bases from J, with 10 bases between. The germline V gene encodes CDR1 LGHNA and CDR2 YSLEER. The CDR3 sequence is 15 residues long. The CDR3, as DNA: TGCGCCAGCAGCCAAGACCCCCAGATCAACACTGAAGCTTTCTTT. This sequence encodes CASSQDPQINTEAFF.

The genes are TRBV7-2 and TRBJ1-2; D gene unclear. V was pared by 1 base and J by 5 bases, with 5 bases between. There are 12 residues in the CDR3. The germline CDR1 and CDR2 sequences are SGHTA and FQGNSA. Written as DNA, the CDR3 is TGTGCCAGCAGCTTAGACTCTTATGGCTACACCTTC. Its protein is CASSLDSYGYTF.

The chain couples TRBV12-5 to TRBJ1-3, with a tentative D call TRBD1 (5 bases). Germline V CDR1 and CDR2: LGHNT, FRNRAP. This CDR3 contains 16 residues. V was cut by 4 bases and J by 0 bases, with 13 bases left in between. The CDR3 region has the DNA TGTGCTAGTGGTTCCAGGGCGACCGTCTCTGGAAACACCATATATTTT. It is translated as CASGSRATVSGNTIYF. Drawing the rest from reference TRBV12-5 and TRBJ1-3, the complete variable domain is DARVTQTPRHKVTEMGQEVTMRCQPILGHNTVFWYRQTMMQGLELLAYFRNRAPLDDSGMPKDRFSAEMPDATLATLKIQPSEPRDSAVYFCASGSRATVSGNTIYFGEGSWLTVV.

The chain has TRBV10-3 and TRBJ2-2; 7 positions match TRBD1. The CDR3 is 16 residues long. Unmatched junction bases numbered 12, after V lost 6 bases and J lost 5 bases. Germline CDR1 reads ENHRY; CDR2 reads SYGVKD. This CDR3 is CAIRRTGLLRTGELFF. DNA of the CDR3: TGTGCCATCAGGAGGACAGGCCTATTGCGGACCGGGGAGCTGTTTTTT.

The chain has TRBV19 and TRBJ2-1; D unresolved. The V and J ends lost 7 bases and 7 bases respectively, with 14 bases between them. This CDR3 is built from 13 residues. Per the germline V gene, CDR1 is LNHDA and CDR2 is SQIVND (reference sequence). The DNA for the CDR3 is TGTGCCAGTACCCAGGTTCGGTCTAATGAGCAGTTCTTC. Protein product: CASTQVRSNEQFF. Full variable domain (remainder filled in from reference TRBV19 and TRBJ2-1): DGGITQSPKYLFRKEGQNVTLSCEQNLNHDAMYWYRQDPGQGLRLIYYSQIVNDFQKGDIAEGYSVSREKKESFPLTVTSAQKNPTAFYLCASTQVRSNEQFFGPGTRLTVL.

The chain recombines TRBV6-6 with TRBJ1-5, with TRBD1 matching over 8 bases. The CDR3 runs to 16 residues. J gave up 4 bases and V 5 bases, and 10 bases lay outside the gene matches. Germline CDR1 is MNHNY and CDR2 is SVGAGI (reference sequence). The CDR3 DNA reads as TGTGCCAGCAGTACCGGGACAGGAGCCCTAAATCAGCCCCAGCATTTT. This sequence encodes CASSTGTGALNQPQHF.

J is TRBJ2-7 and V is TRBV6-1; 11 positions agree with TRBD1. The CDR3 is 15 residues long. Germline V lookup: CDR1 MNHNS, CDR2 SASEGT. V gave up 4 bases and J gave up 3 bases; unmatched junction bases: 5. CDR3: CASSARTGGNYEQYF. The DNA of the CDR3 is TGTGCCAGCAGTGCTAGGACAGGGGGCAACTACGAGCAGTACTTC.

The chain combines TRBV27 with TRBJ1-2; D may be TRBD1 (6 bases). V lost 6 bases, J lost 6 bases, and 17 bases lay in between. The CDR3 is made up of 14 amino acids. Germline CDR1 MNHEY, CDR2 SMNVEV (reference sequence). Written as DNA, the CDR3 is TGTGCCAGCAGCAAAGGGACACCGGCCCATGGCTACACCTTC. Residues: CASSKGTPAHGYTF.

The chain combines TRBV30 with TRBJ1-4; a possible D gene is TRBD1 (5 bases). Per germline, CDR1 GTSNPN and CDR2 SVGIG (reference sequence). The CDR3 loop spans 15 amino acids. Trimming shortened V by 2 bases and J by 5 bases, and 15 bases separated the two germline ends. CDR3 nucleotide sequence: TGTGCCTGGAGTAACGCCGAAGGGGTGAATGAAAAACTGTTTTTT. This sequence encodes CAWSNAEGVNEKLFF.